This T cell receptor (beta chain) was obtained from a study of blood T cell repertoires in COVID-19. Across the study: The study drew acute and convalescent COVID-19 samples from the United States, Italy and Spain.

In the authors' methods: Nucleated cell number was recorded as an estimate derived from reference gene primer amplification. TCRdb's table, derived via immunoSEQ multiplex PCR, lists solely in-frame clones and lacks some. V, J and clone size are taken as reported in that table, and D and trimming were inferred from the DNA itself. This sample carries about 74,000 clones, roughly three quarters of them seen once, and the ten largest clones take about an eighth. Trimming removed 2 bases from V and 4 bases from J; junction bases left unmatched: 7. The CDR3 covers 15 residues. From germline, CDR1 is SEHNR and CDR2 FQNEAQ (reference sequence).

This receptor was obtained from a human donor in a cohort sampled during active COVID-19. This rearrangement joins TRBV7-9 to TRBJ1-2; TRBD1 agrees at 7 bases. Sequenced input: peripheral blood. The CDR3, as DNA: TGTGCCAGCAGCTTAAGCTCTCGACAGGGCTATGGCTACACCTTC. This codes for CASSLSSRQGYGYTF.